The clone carrying this T cell receptor beta chain came up a few times. TCRbeta library preparation incorporated unique molecular identifiers. One entry per CDR3 protein, called by TCRdb with MiXCR from the PCR reads. The table records 420,000 or so distinct CDR3 sequences, approximately 10% of them present only once. The trim removed 5 bases at V and 5 bases at J, leaving 5 bases unmatched. The length of the CDR3 is 16 residues. The data were taken from a study of T-cell reconstitution after alpha-beta-depleted transplantation in children. The sample here was PBMCs from the stem cell graft donor, taken from the stem cell graft. This clonotype originated in a human donor who donated a stem cell graft to a child with acute myeloid leukemia. This sequence joins TRBV12-3 or TRBV12-4 and TRBJ2-1, with 14 bases identical to TRBD2. The CDR3 sequence: CASSPGTSGGHNEQFF. The CDR3 DNA follows: TGTGCCAGCAGTCCTGGGACTAGCGGGGGCCACAATGAGCAGTTCTTC.